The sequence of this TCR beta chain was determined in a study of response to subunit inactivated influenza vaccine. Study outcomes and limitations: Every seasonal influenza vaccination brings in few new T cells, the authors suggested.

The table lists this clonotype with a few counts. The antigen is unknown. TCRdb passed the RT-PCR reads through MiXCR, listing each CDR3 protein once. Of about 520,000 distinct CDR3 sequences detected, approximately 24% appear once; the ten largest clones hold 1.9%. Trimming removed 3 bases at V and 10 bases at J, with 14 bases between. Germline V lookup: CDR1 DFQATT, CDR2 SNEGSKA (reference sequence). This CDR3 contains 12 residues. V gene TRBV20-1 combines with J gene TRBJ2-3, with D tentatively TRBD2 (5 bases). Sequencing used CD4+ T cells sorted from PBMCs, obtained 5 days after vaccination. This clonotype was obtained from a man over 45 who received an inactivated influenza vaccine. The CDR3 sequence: CSASPTSTAQYF. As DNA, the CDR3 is TGCAGTGCTAGCCCCACTAGTACCGCGCAGTATTTT.